The rows below give T cell receptor beta chains drawn from one sample of a study of shared T cell receptors in the human thymus. TCRdb's copy holds only in-frame clones and misses some; the assay was immunoSEQ multiplex PCR. The sample lists roughly 550,000 clones, roughly 74% seen once, with roughly 0.013% in the top ten. The sample was also linked to a second study, of human thymus T cells.

Specimen: thymocytes. The receptors were gathered from a boy under two years old with a congenital heart defect. Both conserved end residues are part of each CDR3. D genes are given only for firm matches. Part of the rows lack a size; the others show once, few, many or a class for expanded clones.

length	V	size	D	J	CDR3	DNA
15	TRBV19	NA	NA	TRBJ1-3	CASSTRRDSGNTIYF	TGTGCCAGTAGTACGAGACGGGACTCTGGAAACACCATATATTTT
18	TRBV15	NA	NA	TRBJ2-5	CATSRPPWREREGETQYF	TGTGCCACCAGCAGACCCCCCTGGAGGGAGCGCGAGGGAGAGACCCAGTACTTC
16	TRBV4-3	once	TRBD1	TRBJ2-7	CASSQPGQGARNEQYF	TGCGCCAGCAGCCAACCAGGACAGGGGGCGAGAAACGAGCAGTACTTC
15	TRBV27	few	TRBD2	TRBJ2-7	CASSSLAGNSYEQYF	TGTGCCAGCAGCTCTCTAGCGGGGAACTCCTACGAGCAGTACTTC
17	TRBV5-5	NA	TRBD1	TRBJ2-7	CASSLTDEDRVVYEQYF	TGTGCCAGCAGCTTGACCGATGAGGACAGGGTCGTCTACGAGCAGTACTTC
16	TRBV5-6	NA	TRBD2	TRBJ2-5	CASGDGLAGGRETQYF	TGTGCCAGCGGAGACGGACTAGCGGGAGGTCGGGAGACCCAGTACTTC
17	TRBV11-3	NA	TRBD2	TRBJ2-1	CASSCSKGGPSPNEQFF	TGTGCCAGCTCCTGCTCCAAGGGAGGGCCATCACCCAATGAGCAGTTCTTC
15	TRBV6-5	NA	TRBD1	TRBJ2-3	CASSYSGTGMITQYF	TGTGCCAGCAGTTACTCCGGGACAGGGATGATCACGCAGTATTTT
13	TRBV5-4	NA	TRBD1	TRBJ2-7	CASSRTGVSEQYF	TGTGCCAGCAGCCGCACAGGGGTGAGCGAGCAGTACTTC
16	TRBV5-1	NA	NA	TRBJ2-3	CASSQDWARDTDTQYF	TGCGCCAGCAGCCAGGACTGGGCGAGGGACACAGATACGCAGTATTTT
14	TRBV11-3	NA	TRBD2	TRBJ2-7	CASSRGETPYEQYF	TGTGCCAGCAGCCGGGGGGAGACTCCTTACGAGCAGTACTTC
13	TRBV27	NA	NA	TRBJ1-2	CASSLEGSDGYTF	TGTGCCAGCAGTTTAGAGGGTTCAGATGGCTACACCTTC
15	TRBV4-3	once	NA	TRBJ2-7	CASSQGPSPPYEQYF	TGCGCCAGCAGCCAAGGCCCTAGCCCACCATACGAGCAGTACTTC
16	TRBV29-1	NA	TRBD1	TRBJ2-5	CSVSPGQGPPGETQYF	TGCAGCGTAAGCCCGGGACAGGGGCCGCCAGGGGAGACCCAGTACTTC
15	TRBV18	few	NA	TRBJ1-4	CASSGSTGLNEKLFF	TGTGCCAGCTCAGGGTCGACAGGCCTGAATGAAAAACTGTTTTTT
16	TRBV21-1	NA	NA	TRBJ2-1	CASIARLASGPNEQFF	TGTGCCAGCATCGCAAGGTTGGCTAGCGGGCCAAATGAGCAGTTCTTC
17	TRBV11-3	NA	NA	TRBJ2-3	CASSVSGVMSSTDTQYF	TGTGCCAGCAGCGTTAGCGGTGTGATGTCTAGCACAGATACGCAGTATTTT
13	TRBV6-4	NA	NA	TRBJ2-3	CASSVGSADTQYF	TGTGCCAGCAGTGTGGGCTCGGCAGATACGCAGTATTTT
14	TRBV19	NA	NA	TRBJ1-5	CASSFQVSNQPQHF	TGTGCCAGTAGTTTCCAGGTTAGCAATCAGCCCCAGCATTTT
14	TRBV4-3	NA	NA	TRBJ2-5	CASSQDRGGETQYF	TGCGCCAGCAGCCAAGATAGGGGTGGAGAGACCCAGTACTTC
13	TRBV7-9	NA	NA	TRBJ2-7	CASSLASAYEQYF	TGTGCCAGCAGCTTAGCGTCGGCCTACGAGCAGTACTTC
14	TRBV27	NA	TRBD1	TRBJ2-7	CASSMGQISYEQYF	TGTGCCAGCAGTATGGGACAGATCTCCTACGAGCAGTACTTC
14	TRBV4-2	once	NA	TRBJ2-1	CASSQESYYNEQFF	TGTGCCAGCAGCCAAGAGAGTTATTACAATGAGCAGTTCTTC